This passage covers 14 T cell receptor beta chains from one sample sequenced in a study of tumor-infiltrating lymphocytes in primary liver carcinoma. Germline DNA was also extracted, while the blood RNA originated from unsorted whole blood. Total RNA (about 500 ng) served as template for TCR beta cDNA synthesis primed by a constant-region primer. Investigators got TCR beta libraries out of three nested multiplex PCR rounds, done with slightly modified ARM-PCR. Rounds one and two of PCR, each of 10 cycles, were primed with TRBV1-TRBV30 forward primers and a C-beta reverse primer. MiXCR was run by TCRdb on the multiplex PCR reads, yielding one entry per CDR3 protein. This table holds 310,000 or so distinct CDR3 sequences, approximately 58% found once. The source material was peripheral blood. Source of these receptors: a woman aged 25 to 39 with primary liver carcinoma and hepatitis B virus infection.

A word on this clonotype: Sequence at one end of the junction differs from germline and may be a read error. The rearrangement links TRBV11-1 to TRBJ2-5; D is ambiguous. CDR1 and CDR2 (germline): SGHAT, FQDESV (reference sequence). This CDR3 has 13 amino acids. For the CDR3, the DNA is TGCGCCAGCAGCTTCCCGTACCAAGAGACCCAGTACTTC. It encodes CASSFPYQETQYF.

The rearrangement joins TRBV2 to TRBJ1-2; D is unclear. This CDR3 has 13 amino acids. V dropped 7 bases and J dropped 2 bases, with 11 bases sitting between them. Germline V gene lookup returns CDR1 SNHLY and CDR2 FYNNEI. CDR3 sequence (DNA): TGTGCCAGCATATATTGGGAGAACTATGGCTACACCTTC. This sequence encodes CASIYWENYGYTF.

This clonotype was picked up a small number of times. The CDR3 nucleotides read TGTGCCATCAGTGTGACTAGCGGGAGGGCCACGTACGAGCAGTACTTC. Protein product: CAISVTSGRATYEQYF. This chain uses TRBV10-3 with TRBJ2-7; TRBD2 agrees at 14 bases. The V gene's germline CDR1 is ENHRY and CDR2 SYGVKD. The junction had 6 bases not matched to a gene; V was cut back by 4 bases and J by 4 bases. This CDR3 spans 16 amino acids.

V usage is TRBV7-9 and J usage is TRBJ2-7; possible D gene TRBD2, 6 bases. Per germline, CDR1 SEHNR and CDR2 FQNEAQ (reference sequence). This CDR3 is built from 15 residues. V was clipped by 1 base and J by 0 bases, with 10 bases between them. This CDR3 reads CASSLVAGSSYEQYF. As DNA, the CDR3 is TGTGCCAGCAGCTTAGTGGCGGGAAGCTCCTACGAGCAGTACTTC.

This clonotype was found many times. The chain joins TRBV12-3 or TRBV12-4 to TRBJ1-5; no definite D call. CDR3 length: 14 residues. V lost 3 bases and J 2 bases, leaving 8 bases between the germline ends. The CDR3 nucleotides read TGTGCCAGCAGTTTGTGGGGTGGCAATCAGCCCCAGCATTTT. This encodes CASSLWGGNQPQHF.

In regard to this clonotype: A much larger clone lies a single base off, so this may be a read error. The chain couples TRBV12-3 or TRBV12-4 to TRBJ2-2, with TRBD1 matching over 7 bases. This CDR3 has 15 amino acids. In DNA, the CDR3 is TGTGCCAGCAGTCCCTTACAGGGGAACATCGGGGAGCTGTTTTTT. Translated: CASSPLQGNIGELFF.

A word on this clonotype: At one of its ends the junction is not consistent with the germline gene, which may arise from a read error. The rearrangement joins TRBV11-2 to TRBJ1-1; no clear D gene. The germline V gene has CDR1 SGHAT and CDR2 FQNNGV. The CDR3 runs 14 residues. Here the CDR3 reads CASSPSRGDTEAFF. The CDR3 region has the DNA TGTGCTAGCAGTCCCTCCCGAGGTGACACTGAAGCTTTCTTT.

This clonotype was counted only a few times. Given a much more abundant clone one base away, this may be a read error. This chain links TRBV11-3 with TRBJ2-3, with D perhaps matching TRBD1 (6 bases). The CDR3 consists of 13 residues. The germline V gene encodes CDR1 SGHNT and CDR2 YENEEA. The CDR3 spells CASSSPSTGTQYF. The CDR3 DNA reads TGTGCCAGCAGCTCCCCCTCGACAGGTACGCAGTATTTT. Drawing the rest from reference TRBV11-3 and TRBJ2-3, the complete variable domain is EAGVVQSPRYKIIEKKQPVAFWCNPISGHNTLYWYLQNLGQGPELLIRYENEEAVDDSQLPKDRFSAERLKGVDSTLKIQPAELGDSAVYLCASSSPSTGTQYFGPGTRLTVL.

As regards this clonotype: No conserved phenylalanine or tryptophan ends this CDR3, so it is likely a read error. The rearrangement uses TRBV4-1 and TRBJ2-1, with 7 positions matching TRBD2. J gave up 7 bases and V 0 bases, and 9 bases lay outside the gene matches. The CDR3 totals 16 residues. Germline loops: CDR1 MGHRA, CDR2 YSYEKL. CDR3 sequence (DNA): TGCGCCAGCAGCCAAGAGGGTGCGGGAGCTTATAATGAGCAGTTCCTC. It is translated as CASSQEGAGAYNEQFL.

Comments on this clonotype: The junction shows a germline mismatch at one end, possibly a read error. The CDR3: CVSSQAGGTEAFF. In DNA form, the CDR3 reads TGCGTCAGCAGCCAGGCAGGGGGCACTGAAGCTTTCTTT. This chain joins TRBV4-1 and TRBJ1-1; TRBD1 matches 7 bases. The CDR3 spans 13 residues. Germline assignment: CDR1 MGHRA and CDR2 YSYEKL.

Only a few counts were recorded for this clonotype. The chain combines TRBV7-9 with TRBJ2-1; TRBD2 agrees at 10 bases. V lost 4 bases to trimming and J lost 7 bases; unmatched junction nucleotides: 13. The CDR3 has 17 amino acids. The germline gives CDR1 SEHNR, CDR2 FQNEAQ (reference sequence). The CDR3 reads CASSSPRAAGGPNEQFF. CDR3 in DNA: TGTGCCAGCAGCTCCCCGAGGGCAGCGGGAGGGCCGAATGAGCAGTTCTTC. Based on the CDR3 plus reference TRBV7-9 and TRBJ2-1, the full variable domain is DTGVSQNPRHKITKRGQNVTFRCDPISEHNRLYWYRQTLGQGPEFLTYFQNEAQLEKSRLLSDRFSAERPKGSFSTLEIQRTEQGDSAMYLCASSSPRAAGGPNEQFFGPGTRLTVL.

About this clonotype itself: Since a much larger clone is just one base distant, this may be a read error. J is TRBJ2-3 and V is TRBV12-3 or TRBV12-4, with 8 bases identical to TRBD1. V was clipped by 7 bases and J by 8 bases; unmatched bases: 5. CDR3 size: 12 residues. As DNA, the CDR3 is TGTGCCAGCACTGGAACAGGGGGTACGCAGTATTTT. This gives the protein CASTGTGGTQYF.

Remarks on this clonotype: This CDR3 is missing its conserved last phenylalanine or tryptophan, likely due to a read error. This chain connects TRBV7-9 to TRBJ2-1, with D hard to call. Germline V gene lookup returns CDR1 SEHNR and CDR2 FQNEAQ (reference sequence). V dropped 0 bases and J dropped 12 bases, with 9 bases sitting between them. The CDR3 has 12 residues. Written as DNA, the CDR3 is TGTGCCAGCAGCTTAGCGGGTTTTGGGCAGTTCATC. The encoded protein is CASSLAGFGQFI.

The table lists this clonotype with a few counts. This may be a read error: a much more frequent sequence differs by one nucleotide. The CDR3, as DNA: TGCGGCGTTCTCCCAGATCCGTCCTACGAGCAGTACTTC. It specifies CGVLPDPSYEQYF. The chain has TRBV29-1 and TRBJ2-7; D is unclear. The CDR3 runs to 13 residues. Germline V gene sequence: CDR1 SQVTM, CDR2 ANQGSEA.